This section outlines one T cell receptor (beta chain) sequence together with its context. A few counts support this clone. Its antigen is still unknown. There are no base qualities to consult, and no much larger clone falls within one base. The data are from a study of cytomegalovirus exposure and HLA in healthy donors (dated by TCRdb to 2016 to 2017). A note on the overall study: An earlier analysis of several hundred of the donors reported about 260 Gb of sequence data and around 110 million unique TCR beta sequences obtained from 180 million or so T cells. Approximately 300 gigabases of sequencing data and 70 million to 100 million unique TCR sequences made up an early release that covered nearly 650 HLA-typed donors. Among the roughly 400 genotyped donors, 75% to 90% belonged to the genetic ancestry cluster associated with self-reported Caucasian donors. The study aimed to test whether signatures of past pathogen exposure could be identified by cataloging public T cell receptors. The T cell repertoires of 700 or so subjects were profiled by immunosequencing and related to cytomegalovirus serostatus. A separate validation cohort of over a hundred different subjects was used in addition to the roughly 670-subject first cohort. High-throughput TCR immunosequencing, statistical association of individual TCRs with disease status, and machine learning were combined to predict cytomegalovirus infection status. A later analysis re-examined previously published TCR beta repertoires from 610 or so donors and added high-resolution HLA genotyping to investigate patterns of TCR occurrence. Rather than using new phenotypic data, the later analysis identified candidate immune exposures from TCR beta sequences and from how often those sequences occurred across donors. To decide whether each TCR beta V gene segment behaved as functional or pseudogenic, an earlier analysis of over 500 of the donors relied on high-throughput TCR beta sequencing. Donor age, sex, ethnicity and CMV serostatus were compiled alongside the repertoire data. A later genetic analysis used genome-wide SNP genotypes for about 55% of the 666 donors, treating that subset as a discovery cohort. All discovery cohort repertoires had been generated on a single sequencing platform. HLA typing included class I and class II loci at four-digit resolution. The number of donors typed differed by locus, with 629-630 for A, B, C, DRB1 and DQB1, around 520 for DQA1, 606 for DPA1, and about 450 for DPB1. Five DR-DQ haplotypes were treated as single units for association and clustering because of strong linkage in the cohort. On average, roughly 250,000 unique TCR beta nucleotide sequences were sequenced per donor among more than 350 genotyped donors of the cohort, with roughly 18% of those sequences being non-productive. Beyond this particular receptor, the publication reports: In vitro tests confirmed that a few of the cytomegalovirus-associated TCR beta chains recognize cytomegalovirus antigens. Broadly in line with IMGT annotations, most TCR beta V segments showed up in productive rearrangements about 87% or about 30% of the time in an earlier analysis of approximately 640 of the donors. In a later analysis, HLA-associated TCR beta chains showed more clonal expansion and lower generation probabilities than non-associated chains that were equally common. In a later genetic analysis, fewer N-insertions in productive TCRs were reported among donors in an Asian-associated ancestry cluster than the approximately 670-donor mean. Because HLA typing was unavailable for some donors at each locus, only the typed subset was used in association tests. Several of the top co-occurrence clusters appeared to be linked to parvovirus B19, influenza, CMV and Epstein-Barr virus, according to a later analysis. Correlated functional status among segregating V segments might reflect linkage disequilibrium, but an unknown experimental factor could not be ruled out. While some public TCRs were present in many individuals, most TCR sequences turned up only very rarely across donors. A later analysis found that most CMV-associated TCR beta chains appeared HLA-restricted, with HLA associations seemingly driven largely by CMV exposure. Some IMGT-functional V segments, including TRBV6-2 and TRBV6-3, could not be distinguished by the 87-base-pair reads and were therefore excluded. The earlier analysis of around 600 of the donors excluded roughly 17 rarely observed V segments, including chromosome 9 orphons, because counts were too low. A later genetic analysis associated a missense DCLRE1C variant with V-gene and J-gene trimming of TCR beta chains, and an independent cohort replicated the association. A further reported finding was that TCR beta sequences accurately predicted the HLA-A and HLA-B alleles for most subjects in the first cohort. Only TCR beta chains were sequenced in this cohort, and the absence of alpha or paired-chain data limited detectable features. The presence/absence analyses assumed that sequencing depth was roughly uniform across donors, and that assumption may not be true. For the cohort, immune exposure information was limited to CMV serostatus. The sequencing pipeline was judged likely to have produced a cluster of highly shared sequence variants as a technical artifact. The study gave a list of over 150 TCR beta chains associated with cytomegalovirus. It was suggested by the authors that the approach could potentially be generalized to other disease states and immunological phenotypes. When HLA alleles, especially DR and DQ, strongly co-occurred, attributing TCR associations to individual alleles was difficult. The classifier was reported to diagnose cytomegalovirus status with high specificity and sensitivity in both the original and validation cohorts. Specific HLA alleles were associated with 15,000 to 20,000 TCR beta sequences at a false discovery rate of 0.05 in a later analysis. In a later analysis, TCR association rates were found to vary across HLA loci, with the most associated TCRs seen for DRB1 alleles and the fewest for HLA-C alleles.

The cohort comprised under 700 healthy bone marrow donors. At the time of sampling, every cohort member was nominally healthy, though immune exposures that went unrecorded were likely present. The donor tested CMV seropositive, placing the donor among the approximately 290 seropositive members of the cohort. Every donor gave a peripheral blood sample, and the peripheral blood mononuclear cells from that sample were used for TCR beta sequencing. The Qiagen DNeasy Blood Extraction Kit was used to extract genomic DNA from the blood cell samples. From V the trimming removes 6 bases and from J it removes 7 bases, while the gene matches leave 7 bases of the junction unaccounted for. The germline V gene sets CDR1 to SQVTM and CDR2 to ANQGSEA. The CDR3 goes from the cysteine to the phenylalanine over 13 residues. The only DNA kept is the CDR3, 39 bases in frame from the first base. Receptor libraries were prepared by the immunoSEQ multiplex PCR assay. The multiplex PCR relied on a mix of 60 forward primers for TCR Vbeta segments and 13 reverse primers for TCR Jbeta segments. A multiplex PCR assay on genomic DNA amplified the CDR3 region of rearranged TCR beta genes. On the Illumina HiSeq System, the amplified TCR beta libraries were sequenced as 87-base-pair reads. In the original analysis: A later analysis counted tens of millions of unique TCR beta chains across the 500 to 850 repertoires, and some 11 million of these chains were shared by at least two donors. Raw reads were error-corrected and collapsed into unique sequences with a nearest-neighbor algorithm that merged closely related sequences to remove PCR and sequencing errors. Alignment of CDR3 sequences to IMGT reference sequences was used to assign V, D and J gene segments. For a sequence to be retained, a match of at least six nucleotides was required to both a V gene segment and a J gene segment. A rearrangement was called productive if the CDR3 had no stop codons and remained in frame with V and J, and every other rearrangement was called non-productive. Following IMGT convention, CDR3 was defined as the stretch from the second conserved V-encoded cysteine up to the conserved J-encoded phenylalanine. The earlier analysis of about 590 of the donors excluded sequences that lacked an unambiguous match to a single V gene segment. An earlier analysis of 587 of the donors classified V segments as functional when productive rearrangements were above 56.7% and as segregating when the standard deviation between donors was above 5%. A statistical classification framework was built to diagnose cytomegalovirus status from the catalog of TCR beta chain sequences. A later analysis assigned V and J genes by comparing TCR nucleotide sequences with IMGT/GENE-DB human TR gene sequences. A later analysis assigned CDR3 sequences and most-parsimonious VDJ recombination scenarios with the TCRdist pipeline. In a later analysis, each TCR beta chain was defined by its CDR3 amino acid sequence together with its V-gene family, and reads without a unique V-gene family were excluded. To address suspected cross-contamination and a sequencing artifact, a later analysis removed 592 highly shared, low-generation-probability nucleotide sequences. For each public chain, a later analysis derived a clonal expansion index from normalized ranks of inferred template counts within each repertoire. Generation probabilities in a later analysis came from a VDJ recombination model fitted to out-of-frame rearrangements, and those results were checked against IGoR. In a later analysis, TCR-TCR, TCR-HLA and TCR-CMV co-occurrence was scored with hypergeometric tests, and a repertoire-size bias correction was applied to TCR pairs. To estimate false discovery rates, a later analysis permuted the HLA or CMV assignments 20 times. In a later analysis, co-occurring TCRs were grouped using DBSCAN, with TCRdist sequence similarity added in when clustering inside HLA-allele-positive subsets. Repertoires with fewer than 30,000 or more than 120,000 public chains, plus five repertoires with anomalous nucleotide sharing, were excluded from co-occurrence clustering. TCRdb took this table from immuneACCESS and kept in-frame rearrangements with V and J called. Such tables lack part of the clones; where checked against another copy, unresolved V genes explain under half of the gap, and the rest is unexplained. From that table come the V and J calls and clone size; the DNA was used to work out D and trimming. Within this sample are around 140,000 clones, with 82% of them counted one time only. The ten largest account for about 8.1% of the sample.

The rearrangement combines TRBV29-1 with TRBJ2-1, with TRBD1 matching 9 junction bases. The sequenced material came from PBMCs. The TCR comes from a woman between 45 and 65 years old in good health and CMV-seropositive. The CDR3 has the sequence CSVAQGARNEQFF. The DNA sequence is TGCAGCGTGGCACAGGGGGCGAGAAATGAGCAGTTCTTC.